Included here is one TCR beta chain sequence, with context. These data come from a study of T cell responses to AZD1222 COVID-19 vaccine. Generated by immunoSEQ multiplex PCR, the TCRdb table keeps only in-frame clones and is missing some. Here the sample spans 90,000 to 150,000 clones, approximately 83% being singletons. From germline, CDR1 is SGHDT and CDR2 YYEEEE. CDR3 length equals 14 residues. Trimming took 4 bases from V and 1 from J, leaving 12 bases between them. This sequence originates from an adult in good health. V gene TRBV5-6 combines with J gene TRBJ2-7; no firm D call. This specimen consisted of peripheral blood, obtained on day 0 of AZD1222 vaccination. CDR3: CASSLWSASYEQYF. The DNA of the CDR3 is TGTGCCAGCAGCCTCTGGTCTGCATCCTACGAGCAGTACTTC. Full variable domain (missing parts from reference TRBV5-6 and TRBJ2-7): DAGVTQSPTHLIKTRGQQVTLRCSPKSGHDTVSWYQQALGQGPQFIFQYYEEEERQRGNFPDRFSGHQFPNYSSELNVNALLLGDSALYLCASSLWSASYEQYFGPGTRLTVT.